This T cell receptor beta chain is from a study of T cells in Graves' hyperthyroidism and ophthalmopathy. On the study more broadly: The authors collected peripheral blood at initial diagnosis, before any treatment.

Amplified TCR beta CDR3 regions derived from RNA transcripts. Initially, a first-round RT-PCR of the TCR CDR3 employed the HTBI primer set. Each CDR3 protein gets one entry after TCRdb re-called the multiplex PCR reads with MiXCR. The table lists around 240,000 distinct CDR3 sequences, about a sixth of them singletons. Exclusion criteria comprised uncontrolled infection, other autoimmune disease, pregnancy or lactation. Notes on this clonotype: The antigen is unknown.

Notes on the study in general: Blood samples included most of the expanded thyroid clonotypes exceeding 0.001. Model output signaled ophthalmopathy a median roughly 6.5 months ahead of onset.

Germline V gene data show CDR1 as MNHEY and CDR2 as SMNVEV (reference sequence). The CDR3 totals 16 residues. The V segment lost 0 bases and the J segment 1 base; nucleotides outside the gene matches: 3. The sequencing sample was made of blood. This sequence was found in a woman aged 18 to 35 with Graves' ophthalmopathy. The J gene is TRBJ2-7, the V gene TRBV27; 10 bases match TRBD2. The CDR3 sequence: CASSLSASGGSYEQYF. CDR3 DNA sequence: TGTGCCAGCAGTTTATCCGCTAGCGGGGGATCCTACGAGCAGTACTTC.